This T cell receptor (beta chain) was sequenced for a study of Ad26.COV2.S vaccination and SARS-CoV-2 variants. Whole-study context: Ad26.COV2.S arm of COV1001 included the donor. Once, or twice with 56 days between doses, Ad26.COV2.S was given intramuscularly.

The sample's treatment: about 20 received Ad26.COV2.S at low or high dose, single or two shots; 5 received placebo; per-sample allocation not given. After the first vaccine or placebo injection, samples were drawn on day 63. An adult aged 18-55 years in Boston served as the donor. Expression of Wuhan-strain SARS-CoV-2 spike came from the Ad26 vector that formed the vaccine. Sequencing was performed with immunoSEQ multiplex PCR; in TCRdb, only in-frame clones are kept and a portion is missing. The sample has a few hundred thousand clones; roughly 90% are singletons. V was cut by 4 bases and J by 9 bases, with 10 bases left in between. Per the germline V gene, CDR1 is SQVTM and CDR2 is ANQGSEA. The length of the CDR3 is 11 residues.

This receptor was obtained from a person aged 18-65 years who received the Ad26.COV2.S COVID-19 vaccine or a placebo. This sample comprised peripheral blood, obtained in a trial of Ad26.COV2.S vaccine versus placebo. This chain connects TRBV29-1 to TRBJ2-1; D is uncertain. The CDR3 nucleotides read TGCAGCGTTGGAGGATGGGCTGAGCAGTTCTTC. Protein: CSVGGWAEQFF.